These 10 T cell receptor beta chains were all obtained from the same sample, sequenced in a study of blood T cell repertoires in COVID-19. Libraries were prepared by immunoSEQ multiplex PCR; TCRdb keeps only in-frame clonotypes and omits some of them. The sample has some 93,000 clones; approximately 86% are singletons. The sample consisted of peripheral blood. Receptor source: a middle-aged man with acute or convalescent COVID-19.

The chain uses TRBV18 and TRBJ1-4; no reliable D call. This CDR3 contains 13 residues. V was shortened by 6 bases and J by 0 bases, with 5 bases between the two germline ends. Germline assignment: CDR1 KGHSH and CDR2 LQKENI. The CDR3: CASSRSTNEKLFF. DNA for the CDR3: TGTGCCAGCTCCCGTTCAACTAATGAAAAACTGTTTTTT.

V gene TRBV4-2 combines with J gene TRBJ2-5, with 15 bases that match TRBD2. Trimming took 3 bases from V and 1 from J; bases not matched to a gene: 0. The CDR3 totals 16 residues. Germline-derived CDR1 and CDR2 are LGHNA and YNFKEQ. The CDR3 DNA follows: TGTGCCAGCAGCCAGGGACTAGCGGGAGGCCAAGAGACCCAGTACTTC. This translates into CASSQGLAGGQETQYF.

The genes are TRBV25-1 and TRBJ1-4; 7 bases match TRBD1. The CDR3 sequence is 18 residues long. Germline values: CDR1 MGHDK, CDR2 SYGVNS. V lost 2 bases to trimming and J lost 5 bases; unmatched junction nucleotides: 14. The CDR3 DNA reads TGTGCCAGCAGTGAAGGAATGACAGGGTGGTCCAGGAATGAAAAACTGTTTTTT. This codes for CASSEGMTGWSRNEKLFF.

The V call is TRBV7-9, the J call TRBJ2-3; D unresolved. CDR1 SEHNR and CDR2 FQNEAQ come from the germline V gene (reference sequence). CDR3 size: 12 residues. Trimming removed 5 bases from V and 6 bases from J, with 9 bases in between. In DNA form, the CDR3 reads TGTGCCAGCAGCGATATCGCGGATACGCAGTATTTT. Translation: CASSDIADTQYF.

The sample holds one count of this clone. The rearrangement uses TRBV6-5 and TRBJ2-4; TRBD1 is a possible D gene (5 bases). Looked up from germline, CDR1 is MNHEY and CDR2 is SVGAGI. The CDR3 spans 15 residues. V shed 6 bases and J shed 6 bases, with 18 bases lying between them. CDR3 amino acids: CASSSQQVSGNIQYF. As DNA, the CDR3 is TGTGCCAGCAGCTCACAACAGGTCTCTGGAAACATTCAGTACTTC.

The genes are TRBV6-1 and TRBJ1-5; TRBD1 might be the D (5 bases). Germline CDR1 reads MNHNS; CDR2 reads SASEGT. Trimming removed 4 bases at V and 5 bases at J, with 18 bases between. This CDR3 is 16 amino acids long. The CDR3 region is CASSVLLGQGYQPQHF. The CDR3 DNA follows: TGTGCCAGCAGTGTCCTTTTGGGGCAGGGATATCAGCCCCAGCATTTT.

This CDR3 reads CASRPPGLRNTEAFF. The CDR3 DNA reads TGTGCCAGCAGACCTCCGGGACTGAGGAACACTGAAGCTTTCTTT. The J gene is TRBJ1-1, the V gene TRBV7-9, with D maybe TRBD1 (5 bases). The germline gives CDR1 SEHNR, CDR2 FQNEAQ (reference sequence). The V and J ends lost 6 bases and 1 base respectively, with 15 bases between them. There are 15 residues in the CDR3.

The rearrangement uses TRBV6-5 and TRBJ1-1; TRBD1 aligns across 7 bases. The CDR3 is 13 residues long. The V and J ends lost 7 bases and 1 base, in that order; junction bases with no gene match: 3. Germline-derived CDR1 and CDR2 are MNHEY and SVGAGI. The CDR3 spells CASKTGSNTEAFF. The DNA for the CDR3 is TGTGCCAGCAAGACAGGGTCGAACACTGAAGCTTTCTTT.

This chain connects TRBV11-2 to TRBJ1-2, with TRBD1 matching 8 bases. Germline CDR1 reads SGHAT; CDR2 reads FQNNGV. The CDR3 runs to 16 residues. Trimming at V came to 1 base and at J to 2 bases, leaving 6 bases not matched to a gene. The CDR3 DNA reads TGTGCCAGCAGCTTAGCCCCAGGGGGCGGGAACTATGGCTACACCTTC. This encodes CASSLAPGGGNYGYTF. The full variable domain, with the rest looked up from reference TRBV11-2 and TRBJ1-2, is EAGVAQSPRYKIIEKRQSVAFWCNPISGHATLYWYQQILGQGPKLLIQFQNNGVVDDSQLPKDRFSAERLKGVDSTLKIQPAKLEDSAVYLCASSLAPGGGNYGYTFGSGTRLTVV.

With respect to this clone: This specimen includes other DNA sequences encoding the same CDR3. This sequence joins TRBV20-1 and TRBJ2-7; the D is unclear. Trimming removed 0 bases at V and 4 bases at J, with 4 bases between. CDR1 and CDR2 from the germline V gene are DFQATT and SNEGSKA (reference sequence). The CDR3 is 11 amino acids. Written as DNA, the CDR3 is TGCAGTGCTAGAGATAATTACGAGCAGTACTTC. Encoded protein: CSARDNYEQYF.